The 5 T cell receptor beta chains given below trace back to one sample, sequenced in a study of blood T cell repertoires in COVID-19. Generated by immunoSEQ multiplex PCR, the TCRdb table keeps only in-frame clones and is missing some. This table has 200,000 to 250,000 clones, under 85% appearing once. Sequenced: peripheral blood. These receptors all stem from a man younger than 45 who had recovered from COVID-19.

This rearrangement joins TRBV4-1 to TRBJ1-3; tentatively, D is TRBD1 (5 bases). Between the trimmed V and J ends, which lost 1 base and 4 bases, there was a span of 14 bases. The CDR3 sequence is 16 residues long. Germline V lookup: CDR1 MGHRA, CDR2 YSYEKL. CDR3 DNA sequence: TGCGCCAGCAGCCAAGTCCAGGGTAGTTTCGGAAACACCATATATTTT. Protein sequence: CASSQVQGSFGNTIYF.

The rearrangement links TRBV27 to TRBJ1-2; TRBD1 agrees at 8 bases. In germline, CDR1 is MNHEY, CDR2 SMNVEV (reference sequence). With V trimmed by 6 bases and J by 3 bases, 9 bases remained unmatched. This CDR3 region has 15 residues. CDR3 sequence: CASSQEPGGHYGYTF. CDR3 DNA sequence: TGTGCCAGCAGCCAAGAACCAGGGGGCCACTATGGCTACACCTTC.

This clone was observed a handful of times. The chain is built from TRBV5-4 and TRBJ1-3; a possible D gene is TRBD1 (6 bases). The ends were cut back, 7 bases at V and 3 bases at J, with 17 bases in the middle. The CDR3 is 15 residues long. CDR1 and CDR2 from the germline V gene are SGHNT and YYREEE (reference sequence). The CDR3 is CASGTQGKDGNTIYF. Here the CDR3 DNA reads TGTGCCAGCGGAACACAGGGAAAGGATGGAAACACCATATATTTT. Full variable domain (outside the CDR3, taken from reference TRBV5-4 and TRBJ1-3): ETGVTQSPTHLIKTRGQQVTLRCSSQSGHNTVSWYQQALGQGPQFIFQYYREEENGRGNFPPRFSGLQFPNYSSELNVNALELDDSALYLCASGTQGKDGNTIYFGEGSWLTVV.

V and J are TRBV5-1 and TRBJ1-2; TRBD1 might be the D (6 bases). CDR3 length: 15 amino acids. Germline V CDR1 and CDR2: SGHRS, YFSETQ. Trimming removed 4 bases at V and 2 bases at J, with 15 bases between. The chain's CDR3 is CASSVSGQKNYGYTF. The CDR3 nucleotides read TGCGCCAGCAGCGTATCCGGACAGAAAAACTATGGCTACACCTTC.

The chain couples TRBV5-1 to TRBJ1-4, with D uncertain. This CDR3 has 15 residues. V was clipped by 2 bases and J by 0 bases, with 8 bases between them. In germline, CDR1 is SGHRS, CDR2 YFSETQ. The CDR3 region is CASSLRGATNEKLFF. The CDR3 DNA reads as TGCGCCAGCAGCTTACGGGGAGCAACTAATGAAAAACTGTTTTTT. Filled out from reference TRBV5-1 and TRBJ1-4, the complete variable domain reads KAGVTQTPRYLIKTRGQQVTLSCSPISGHRSVSWYQQTPGQGLQFLFEYFSETQRNKGNFPGRFSGRQFSNSRSEMNVSTLELGDSALYLCASSLRGATNEKLFFGSGTQLSVL.